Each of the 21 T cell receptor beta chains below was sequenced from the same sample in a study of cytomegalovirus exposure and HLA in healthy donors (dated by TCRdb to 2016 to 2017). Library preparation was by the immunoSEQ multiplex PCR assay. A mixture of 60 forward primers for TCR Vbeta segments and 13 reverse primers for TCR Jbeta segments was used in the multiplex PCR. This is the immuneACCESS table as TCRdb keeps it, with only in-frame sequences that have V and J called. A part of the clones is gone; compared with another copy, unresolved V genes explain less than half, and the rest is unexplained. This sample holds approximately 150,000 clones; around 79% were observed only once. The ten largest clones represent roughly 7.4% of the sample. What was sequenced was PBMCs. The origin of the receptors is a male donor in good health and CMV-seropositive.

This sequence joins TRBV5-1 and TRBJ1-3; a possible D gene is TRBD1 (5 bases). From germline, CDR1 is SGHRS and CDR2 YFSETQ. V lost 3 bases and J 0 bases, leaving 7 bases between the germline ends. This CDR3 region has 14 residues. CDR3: CASSSGASGNTIYF. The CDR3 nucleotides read TGCGCCAGCAGCTCTGGGGCCTCTGGAAACACCATATATTTT. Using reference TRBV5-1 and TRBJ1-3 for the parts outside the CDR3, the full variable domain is KAGVTQTPRYLIKTRGQQVTLSCSPISGHRSVSWYQQTPGQGLQFLFEYFSETQRNKGNFPGRFSGRQFSNSRSEMNVSTLELGDSALYLCASSSGASGNTIYFGEGSWLTVV.

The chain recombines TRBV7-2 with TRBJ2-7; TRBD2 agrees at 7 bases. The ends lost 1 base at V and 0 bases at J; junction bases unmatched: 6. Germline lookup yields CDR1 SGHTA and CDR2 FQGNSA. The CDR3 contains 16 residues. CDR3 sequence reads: CASSLGGGASSYEQYF. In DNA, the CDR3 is TGTGCCAGCAGCTTAGGCGGGGGAGCGAGCTCCTACGAGCAGTACTTC.

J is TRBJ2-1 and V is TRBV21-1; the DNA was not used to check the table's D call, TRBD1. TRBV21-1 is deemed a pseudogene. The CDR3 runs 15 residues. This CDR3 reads CASSKNGQGHNEQFF. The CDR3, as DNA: TGTGCCAGCAGCAAAAATGGTCAGGGCCACAATGAGCAGTTCTTC.

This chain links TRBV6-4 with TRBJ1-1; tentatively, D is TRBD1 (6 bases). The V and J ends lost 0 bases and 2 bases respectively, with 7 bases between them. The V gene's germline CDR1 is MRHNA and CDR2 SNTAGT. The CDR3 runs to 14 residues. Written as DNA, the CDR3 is TGTGCCAGCAGTGACTCGGGACAAAACACTGAAGCTTTCTTT. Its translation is CASSDSGQNTEAFF.

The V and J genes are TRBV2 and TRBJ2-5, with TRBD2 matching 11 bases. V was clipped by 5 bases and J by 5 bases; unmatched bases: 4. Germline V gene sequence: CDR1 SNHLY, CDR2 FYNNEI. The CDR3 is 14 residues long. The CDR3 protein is CASSLAGGLETQYF. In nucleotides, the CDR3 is TGTGCCAGCAGTTTAGCGGGGGGGTTGGAGACCCAGTACTTC.

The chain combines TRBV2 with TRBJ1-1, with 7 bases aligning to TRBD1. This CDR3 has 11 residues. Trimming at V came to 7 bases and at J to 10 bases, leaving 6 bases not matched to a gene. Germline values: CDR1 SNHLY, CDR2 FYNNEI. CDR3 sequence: CASNRGEGAFF. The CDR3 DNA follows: TGTGCCAGCAACAGGGGCGAAGGAGCTTTCTTT.

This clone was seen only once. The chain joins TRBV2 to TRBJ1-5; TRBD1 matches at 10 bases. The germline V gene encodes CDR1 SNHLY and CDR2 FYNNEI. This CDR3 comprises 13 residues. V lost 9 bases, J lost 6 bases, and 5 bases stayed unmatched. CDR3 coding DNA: TGTGCCAGAGGACAGGGGGGAGGTCAGCCCCAGCATTTT. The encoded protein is CARGQGGGQPQHF.

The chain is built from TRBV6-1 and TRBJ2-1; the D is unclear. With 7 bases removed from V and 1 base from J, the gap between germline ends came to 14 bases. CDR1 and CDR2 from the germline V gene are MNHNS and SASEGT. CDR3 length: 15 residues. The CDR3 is CASTQELGSYNEQFF. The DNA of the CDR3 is TGTGCCAGCACCCAGGAATTGGGTTCCTACAATGAGCAGTTCTTC.

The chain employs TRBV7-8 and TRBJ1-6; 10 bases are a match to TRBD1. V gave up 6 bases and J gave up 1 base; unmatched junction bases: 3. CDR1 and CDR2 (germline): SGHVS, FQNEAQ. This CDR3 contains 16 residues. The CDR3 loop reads CASRRDRGSYNSPLHF. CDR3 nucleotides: TGTGCCAGCAGGCGGGACAGGGGTTCCTATAATTCACCCCTCCACTTT.

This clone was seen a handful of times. As DNA, the CDR3 is TGCGCCAGCAGCCGCAGGACTAGCGGTGAAGGAGCAGAGACCCAGTACTTC. This codes for CASSRRTSGEGAETQYF. This chain uses TRBV4-1 with TRBJ2-5, with 10 bases lining up with TRBD2. J gave up 4 bases and V 4 bases, and 12 bases lay outside the gene matches. This CDR3 spans 17 amino acids. Germline-derived CDR1 and CDR2 are MGHRA and YSYEKL.

The CDR3 region is CAWGLSSGNTIYF. For the CDR3, the DNA is TGTGCCTGGGGACTTAGCTCTGGAAACACCATATATTTT. This chain links TRBV30 with TRBJ1-3; D is ambiguous. V lost 5 bases, J lost 0 bases, and 8 bases lay in between. Germline V gene lookup returns CDR1 GTSNPN and CDR2 SVGIG (reference sequence). The CDR3 has 13 amino acids.

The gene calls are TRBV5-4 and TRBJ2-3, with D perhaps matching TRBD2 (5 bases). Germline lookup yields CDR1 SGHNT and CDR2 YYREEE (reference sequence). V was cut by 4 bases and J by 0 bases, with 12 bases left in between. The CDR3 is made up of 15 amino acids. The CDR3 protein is CASSPRGSSTDTQYF. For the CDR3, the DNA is TGTGCCAGCAGCCCCCGGGGATCGAGCACAGATACGCAGTATTTT.

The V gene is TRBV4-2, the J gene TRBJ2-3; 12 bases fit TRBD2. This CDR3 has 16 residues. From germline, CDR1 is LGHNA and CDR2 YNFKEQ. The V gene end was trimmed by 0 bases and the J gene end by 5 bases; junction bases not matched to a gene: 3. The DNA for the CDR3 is TGTGCCAGCAGCCAAGAGCTAGCGGGGGGGCAAGATACGCAGTATTTT. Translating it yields CASSQELAGGQDTQYF.

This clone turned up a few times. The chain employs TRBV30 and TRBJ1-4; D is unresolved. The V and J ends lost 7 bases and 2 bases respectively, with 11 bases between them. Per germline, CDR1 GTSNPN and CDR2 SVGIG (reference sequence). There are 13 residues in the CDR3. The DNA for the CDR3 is TGTGCCTTCTCGGGGTCTACTAATGAAAAACTGTTTTTT. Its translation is CAFSGSTNEKLFF.

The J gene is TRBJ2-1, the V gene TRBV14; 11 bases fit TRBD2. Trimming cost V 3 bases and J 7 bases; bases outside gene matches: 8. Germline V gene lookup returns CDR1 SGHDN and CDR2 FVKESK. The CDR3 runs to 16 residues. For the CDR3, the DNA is TGTGCCAGCAGCCAGACAGAGAGACTAGCGGGGAATGAGCAGTTCTTC. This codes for CASSQTERLAGNEQFF.

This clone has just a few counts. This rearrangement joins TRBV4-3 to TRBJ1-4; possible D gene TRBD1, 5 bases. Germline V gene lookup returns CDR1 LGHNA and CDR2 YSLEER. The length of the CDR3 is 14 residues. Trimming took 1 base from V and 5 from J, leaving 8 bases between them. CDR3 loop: CASSQAGGNEKLFF. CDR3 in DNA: TGCGCCAGCAGCCAAGCGGGGGGGAATGAAAAACTGTTTTTT.

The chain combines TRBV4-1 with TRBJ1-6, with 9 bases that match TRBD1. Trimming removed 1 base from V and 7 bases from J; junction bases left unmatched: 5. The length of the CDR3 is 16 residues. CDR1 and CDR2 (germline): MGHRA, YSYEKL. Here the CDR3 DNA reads TGCGCCAGCAGCCAAGGAACCGGGACAGGGAATTCACCCCTCCACTTT. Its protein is CASSQGTGTGNSPLHF.

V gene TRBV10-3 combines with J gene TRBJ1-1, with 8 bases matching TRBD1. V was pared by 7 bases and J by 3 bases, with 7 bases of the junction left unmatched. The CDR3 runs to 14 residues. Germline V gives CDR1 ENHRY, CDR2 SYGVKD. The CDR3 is CAITLTGEHTEAFF. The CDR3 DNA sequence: TGTGCCATCACCCTGACAGGGGAGCACACTGAAGCTTTCTTT.

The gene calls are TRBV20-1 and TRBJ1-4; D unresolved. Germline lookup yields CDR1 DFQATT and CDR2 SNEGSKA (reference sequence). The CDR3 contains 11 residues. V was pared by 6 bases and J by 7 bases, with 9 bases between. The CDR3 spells CSALVGEKLFF. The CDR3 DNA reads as TGCAGTGCACTTGTTGGTGAAAAACTGTTTTTT.

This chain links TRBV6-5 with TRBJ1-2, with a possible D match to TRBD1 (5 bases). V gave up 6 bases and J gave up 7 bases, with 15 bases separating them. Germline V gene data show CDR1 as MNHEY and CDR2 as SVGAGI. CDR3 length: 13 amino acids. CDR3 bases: TGTGCCAGCAGCCCAGGGCTTTACAGTGGCTACACCTTC. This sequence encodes CASSPGLYSGYTF.

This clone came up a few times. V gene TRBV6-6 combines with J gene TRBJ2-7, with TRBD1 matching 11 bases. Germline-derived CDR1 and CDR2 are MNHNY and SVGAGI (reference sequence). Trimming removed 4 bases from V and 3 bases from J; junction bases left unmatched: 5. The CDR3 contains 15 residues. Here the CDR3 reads CASSWRDRGIYEQYF. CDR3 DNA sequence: TGTGCCAGCAGTTGGAGGGACAGGGGGATCTACGAGCAGTACTTC.